This passage covers 28 T cell receptor beta chains from one sample sequenced in a study of T cells in Graves' hyperthyroidism and ophthalmopathy. Regions amplified from RNA transcripts were the TCR beta CDR3 regions. With the HTBI primer set, the TCR CDR3 went through a first round of RT-PCR. One entry per CDR3 protein results from TCRdb running MiXCR on the multiplex PCR reads. The profile shows under 400,000 distinct CDR3 sequences, approximately 15% of them singletons. Sequenced input: blood. The receptors derive from an older woman with Graves' hyperthyroidism.

The chain employs TRBV7-3 and TRBJ2-5; possible D gene TRBD2, 5 bases. Germline V gene data show CDR1 as SGHTA and CDR2 as FQGTGA. The ends were cut back, 5 bases at V and 2 bases at J, with 9 bases in the middle. This CDR3 has 13 residues. The CDR3 DNA follows: TGTGCCAGCAGCCCGGGATTTCAAGAGACCCAGTACTTC. Translation: CASSPGFQETQYF.

This clonotype was observed many times. This sequence joins TRBV6-1 and TRBJ2-5, with 10 bases matching TRBD2. CDR3 size: 15 residues. The germline V gene encodes CDR1 MNHNS and CDR2 SASEGT. V dropped 6 bases and J dropped 2; count of bases not matched to a gene: 6. The CDR3 DNA reads TGTGCCAGCAGCTGGACTAGCGGAGGACAAGAGACCCAGTACTTC. Translating gives CASSWTSGGQETQYF.

This clonotype was seen at least ten times. This chain connects TRBV3-1 to TRBJ1-1; D unclear. CDR1 and CDR2 (germline): LGHDT, YNNKEL (reference sequence). CDR3 size: 13 residues. Trimming stripped 4 bases from V and 8 bases from J, with 14 bases between. CDR3 nucleotides: TGTGCCAGCAGCCCAAAGTCCCGGGTAGAAGCTTTCTTT. Protein: CASSPKSRVEAFF.

This clonotype has more than one count but fewer than ten. V and J are TRBV9 and TRBJ2-1, with TRBD2 matching over 9 bases. This CDR3 region has 16 residues. The V and J ends lost 1 base and 9 bases, in that order; junction bases with no gene match: 11. Germline CDR1 SGDLS, CDR2 YYNGEE. DNA of the CDR3: TGTGCCAGCAGCGTACGGGAACGGGTAGCGGGAGCTGAGCAGTTCTTC. Amino acid sequence: CASSVRERVAGAEQFF.

This clonotype has at least ten counts. The V and J genes are TRBV11-2 and TRBJ2-4, with D unclear. CDR3 length equals 11 residues. In germline, CDR1 is SGHAT, CDR2 FQNNGV. Trimming shortened V by 2 bases and J by 4 bases, and 0 bases separated the two germline ends. The CDR3 sequence: CASSLKNIQYF. CDR3 in DNA: TGTGCCAGCAGCTTAAAAAACATTCAGTACTTC.

A few counts support this clonotype. J is TRBJ2-5 and V is TRBV7-9; 7 nucleotides agree with TRBD1. The V gene's germline CDR1 is SEHNR and CDR2 FQNEAQ (reference sequence). This CDR3 comprises 14 residues. J was trimmed by 5 bases and V by 6 bases; bases with no gene match: 9. The CDR3 spells CASRDRNIRETQYF. CDR3 DNA sequence: TGTGCCAGCAGGGACAGGAACATAAGGGAGACCCAGTACTTC.

V usage is TRBV5-1 and J usage is TRBJ2-1; 9 bases are shared with TRBD1. This CDR3 region has 14 residues. V lost 8 bases to trimming and J lost 8 bases; unmatched junction nucleotides: 11. Germline CDR1 reads SGHRS; CDR2 reads YFSETQ. CDR3 bases: TGCGCCAGTGCTTTCCGGGACAGGGATGATGAGCAGTTCTTC. Protein: CASAFRDRDDEQFF.

This clonotype was observed at least ten times. The V call is TRBV9, the J call TRBJ2-6; possibly TRBD1 for D (6 bases). V lost 3 bases to trimming and J lost 2 bases, with 15 bases between them. Germline V gene data show CDR1 as SGDLS and CDR2 as YYNGEE. The CDR3 contains 17 residues. CDR3 nucleotide sequence: TGTGCCAGCAGCGCCAGGGGTTTTGGGGCTGGGGCCAACGTCCTGACTTTC. Translating gives CASSARGFGAGANVLTF.

The table lists this clonotype with a few counts. The chain uses TRBV9 and TRBJ2-7; perhaps TRBD1 as D (6 bases). The CDR3 extends over 15 amino acids. Germline CDR1 and CDR2: SGDLS and YYNGEE. Trimming stripped 0 bases from V and 3 bases from J, with 13 bases between. Written as DNA, the CDR3 is TGTGCCAGCAGCGTAGGTCCGGGGACACGCTACGAGCAGTACTTC. It codes for CASSVGPGTRYEQYF.

This clonotype was seen ten or more times. The rearrangement joins TRBV5-1 to TRBJ2-3; 13 bases fit TRBD2. Germline CDR1 is SGHRS and CDR2 is YFSETQ. The CDR3 contains 18 residues. Germline trimming cut 0 bases from V and 1 base from J; bases unmatched to any gene: 5. This CDR3 is CASSLEGTSGTRTDTQYF. As DNA, the CDR3 is TGCGCCAGCAGCTTGGAGGGGACTAGCGGGACCCGCACAGATACGCAGTATTTT.

The table lists this clonotype with many counts. This chain uses TRBV20-1 with TRBJ2-7; no clear D gene. Germline values: CDR1 DFQATT, CDR2 SNEGSKA (reference sequence). Trimming took 1 base from V and 3 from J, leaving 4 bases between them. There are 11 residues in the CDR3. DNA of the CDR3: TGCAGTGCTAGAGCGGACTACGAGCAGTACTTC. It is translated as CSARADYEQYF.

This clonotype has ten or more counts. This chain uses TRBV11-2 with TRBJ1-1; 11 positions agree with TRBD1. Trimming cost V 4 bases and J 10 bases; bases outside gene matches: 8. The CDR3 sequence is 14 residues long. Germline CDR1 and CDR2: SGHAT and FQNNGV. This chain's CDR3 is CASSSGQGAFGAFF. CDR3 in DNA: TGTGCCAGCAGCTCTGGACAGGGGGCTTTTGGAGCTTTCTTT.

This clonotype was seen only a few times. This chain uses TRBV20-1 with TRBJ1-3; unclear D gene. The CDR3 totals 14 residues. V lost 4 bases, J lost 2 bases, and 12 bases lay in between. Looked up from germline, CDR1 is DFQATT and CDR2 is SNEGSKA (reference sequence). The CDR3 DNA reads as TGCAGTGCTAAAGGGAGGACCCCTGGAAACACCATATATTTT. Encoded protein: CSAKGRTPGNTIYF.

This clonotype was seen repeatedly, ten times or more. The V and J genes are TRBV11-3 and TRBJ2-7; D is tentatively TRBD1 or TRBD2 (6 bases each). V was shortened by 0 bases and J by 5 bases, with 8 bases between the two germline ends. CDR3 length: 13 amino acids. The germline V gene has CDR1 SGHNT and CDR2 YENEEA. Here the CDR3 DNA reads TGTGCCAGCAGCTTAGAGGGGGGCCACGAGCAGTACTTC. Amino acids: CASSLEGGHEQYF.

This clonotype has a handful of counts. The gene calls are TRBV18 and TRBJ1-5, with 7 bases aligning to TRBD1. J was trimmed by 6 bases and V by 4 bases; bases with no gene match: 6. The CDR3 has 14 residues. Germline loops: CDR1 KGHSH, CDR2 LQKENI. DNA of the CDR3: TGTGCCAGCTCACACGGGACAGTAGGTCAGCCCCAGCATTTT. Translation gives CASSHGTVGQPQHF. The whole variable domain, filled in from reference TRBV18 and TRBJ1-5, reads NAGVMQNPRHLVRRRGQEARLRCSPMKGHSHVYWYRQLPEEGLKFMVYLQKENIIDESGMPKERFSAEFPKEGPSILRIQQVVRGDSAAYFCASSHGTVGQPQHFGDGTRLSIL.

Of note for this clonotype: This sequence may be a read error, since a much larger clone differs from it by one base. This chain links TRBV12-3 or TRBV12-4 with TRBJ2-6; the D gene is possibly TRBD1 (6 bases). The CDR3 contains 16 residues. V dropped 4 bases and J dropped 0 bases, with 10 bases sitting between them. CDR3 bases: TGTGCCAGCAGTTCGGACAGCCCCTCTGGGGCCAACGTCCTGACTTTC. Translating it yields CASSSDSPSGANVLTF.

This clonotype was counted at least ten times. CDR3 DNA sequence: TGTGCCAGCAGTCGATCGCCAGGGGGCCGAACCGGGGAGCTGTTTTTT. As protein: CASSRSPGGRTGELFF. The chain links TRBV6-1 to TRBJ2-2, with 8 positions matching TRBD1. Germline CDR1 reads MNHNS; CDR2 reads SASEGT. Trimming cost V 5 bases and J 5 bases; bases outside gene matches: 10. This CDR3 is 16 amino acids long.

The chain has TRBV5-1 and TRBJ1-1; TRBD1 aligns across 9 bases. The CDR3 runs 15 residues. The V gene end was trimmed by 5 bases and the J gene end by 6 bases; junction bases not matched to a gene: 11. The germline V gene encodes CDR1 SGHRS and CDR2 YFSETQ. The CDR3, as DNA: TGCGCCAGCAGTCCCGGGACAGGGTTGGCGGCTGAAGCTTTCTTT. Its protein product is CASSPGTGLAAEAFF.

In this sample, this clonotype turned up many times. The chain couples TRBV18 to TRBJ1-5; 7 bases fit TRBD1. Germline values: CDR1 KGHSH, CDR2 LQKENI. The CDR3 extends over 16 amino acids. The junction had 4 bases not matched to a gene; V was cut back by 1 base and J by 1 base. The chain's CDR3 is CASSPQRDRSNQPQHF. CDR3 DNA sequence: TGTGCCAGCTCACCACAAAGGGACAGAAGCAATCAGCCCCAGCATTTT.

This clonotype has a count of ten or more. V and J are TRBV6-1 and TRBJ2-3; 11 bases fit TRBD2. V lost 5 bases to trimming and J lost 2 bases; unmatched junction nucleotides: 6. The CDR3 sequence is 16 residues long. From germline, CDR1 is MNHNS and CDR2 SASEGT. The CDR3 sequence: CASSRGGLADTDTQYF. CDR3 nucleotide sequence: TGTGCCAGCAGTCGAGGGGGACTAGCGGACACAGATACGCAGTATTTT.

This sequence joins TRBV12-3 or TRBV12-4 and TRBJ1-4, with D maybe TRBD1 (6 bases). This CDR3 comprises 14 residues. V was pared by 8 bases and J by 3 bases, with 13 bases between. The CDR3 reads CASGVRGSNEKLFF. CDR3 DNA: TGTGCCAGCGGGGTCAGGGGTTCTAATGAAAAACTGTTTTTT.

This clonotype was detected many times. The gene calls are TRBV2 and TRBJ1-5, with D uncertain. The V and J ends lost 3 bases and 3 bases respectively, with 9 bases between them. The CDR3 is 14 residues long. Germline loops: CDR1 SNHLY, CDR2 FYNNEI. Here the CDR3 DNA reads TGTGCCAGCAGTGAGTCCGAGTACAATCAGCCCCAGCATTTT. It encodes CASSESEYNQPQHF.

This clonotype showed up many times. The V call is TRBV3-1, the J call TRBJ2-1, with 12 nucleotides matching TRBD2. Germline CDR1 reads LGHDT; CDR2 reads YNNKEL (reference sequence). With V trimmed by 5 bases and J by 6 bases, 5 bases remained unmatched. The CDR3 spans 15 residues. CDR3: CASSDLAGGTNEQFF. The CDR3 DNA is TGTGCCAGCAGCGACCTAGCGGGAGGGACCAATGAGCAGTTCTTC.

This clonotype has ten or more counts. V is TRBV11-2 and J is TRBJ1-1, with TRBD1 as a possible D gene (5 bases). Germline V gene data show CDR1 as SGHAT and CDR2 as FQNNGV. The CDR3 has 14 residues. With 7 bases removed from V and 0 bases from J, the gap between germline ends came to 12 bases. The CDR3 sequence: CASTSGTVNTEAFF. Here the CDR3 DNA reads TGTGCCAGCACCTCTGGGACTGTGAACACTGAAGCTTTCTTT. Together with reference TRBV11-2 and TRBJ1-1, the CDR3 gives the full variable domain: EAGVAQSPRYKIIEKRQSVAFWCNPISGHATLYWYQQILGQGPKLLIQFQNNGVVDDSQLPKDRFSAERLKGVDSTLKIQPAKLEDSAVYLCASTSGTVNTEAFFGQGTRLTVV.

This clonotype showed up just a few times. This chain uses TRBV24-1 with TRBJ1-5; tentative D call: TRBD1 (6 bases). The CDR3 is made up of 13 amino acids. Trimming left V 5 bases short and J 4 bases short, with 8 bases between. Germline V lookup: CDR1 KGHDR, CDR2 SFDVKD. CDR3 loop: CATSVGGNQPQHF. Written as DNA, the CDR3 is TGTGCCACCAGTGTAGGGGGGAATCAGCCCCAGCATTTT.

Many counts were recorded for this clonotype. This sequence joins TRBV5-6 and TRBJ2-7; a weak D match, TRBD1 (5 bases). The CDR3 contains 13 residues. Germline V gene lookup returns CDR1 SGHDT and CDR2 YYEEEE. The V gene lost 4 bases and the J gene lost 4 bases, with 12 bases spanning the gap. The CDR3 loop reads CASSQNQGYEQYF. The CDR3 DNA reads as TGTGCCAGCAGCCAGAACCAGGGTTACGAGCAGTACTTC.

This clonotype occurred once. Just one base apart from a much larger clone, this may be a read error. The chain couples TRBV5-1 to TRBJ2-1; D is ambiguous. Germline CDR1 reads SGHRS; CDR2 reads YFSETQ. CDR3 length equals 11 residues. This chain's CDR3 is CASSAVNEQSF. DNA for the CDR3: TGCGCCAGCAGCGCAGTAAATGAGCAGTCCTTC.

This clonotype has a count of ten or more. The chain has TRBV4-2 and TRBJ2-1; D could derive from TRBD1 or TRBD2 (5 bases each). This CDR3 has 16 residues. CDR1 and CDR2 from the germline V gene are LGHNA and YNFKEQ. Trimming took off 4 bases at V and 4 bases at J, with 17 bases between the two ends. The CDR3 loop reads CASSRERDGPYNEQFF. CDR3 sequence (DNA): TGTGCCAGCAGCCGGGAACGGGACGGACCTTACAATGAGCAGTTCTTC.